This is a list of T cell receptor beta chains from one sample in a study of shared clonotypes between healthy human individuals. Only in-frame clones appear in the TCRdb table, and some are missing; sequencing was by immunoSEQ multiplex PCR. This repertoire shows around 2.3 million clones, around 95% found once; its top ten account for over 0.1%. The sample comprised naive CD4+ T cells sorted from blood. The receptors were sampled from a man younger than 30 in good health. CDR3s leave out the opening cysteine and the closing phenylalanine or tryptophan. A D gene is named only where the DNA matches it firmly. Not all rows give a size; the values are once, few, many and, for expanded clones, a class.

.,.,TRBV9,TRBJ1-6,ASSVGRGGGESPLH
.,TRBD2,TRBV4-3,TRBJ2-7,ASSQDLLASGSDEQY
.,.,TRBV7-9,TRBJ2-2,ASRPMRTQPTGELF
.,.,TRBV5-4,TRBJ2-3,ASSLGQSGTDTQY
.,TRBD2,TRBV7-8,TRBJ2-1,ASSLDGGARYNEQF
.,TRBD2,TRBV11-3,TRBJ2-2,ASSRGGVDGELF
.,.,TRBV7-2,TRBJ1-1,ASSFRLNTEAF
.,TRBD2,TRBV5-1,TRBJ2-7,ASSLGRTSGGPREQY
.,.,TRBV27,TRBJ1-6,ASRSDGNYNSPLH
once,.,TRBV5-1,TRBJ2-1,ASSPDRGNEQF
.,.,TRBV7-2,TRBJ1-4,ASRLTSVEKLF
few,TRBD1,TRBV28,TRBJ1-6,ASRLQGKGSPLH
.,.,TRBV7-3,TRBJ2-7,ASSSTANTYEQY
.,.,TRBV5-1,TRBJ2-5,ASSLVAGKETQY
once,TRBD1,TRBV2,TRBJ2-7,ASSLQGVLYEQY
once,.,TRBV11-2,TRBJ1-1,ASSSTAGNTEAF
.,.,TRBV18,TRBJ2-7,ASSPQGASSYEQY